A selection of T cell receptor beta chains follows, all from one sample in a study of T-cell memory formation after mild COVID-19. TCRdb redid the calling of the 5' RACE reads with MiXCR, one entry per CDR3 protein. The data hold 350,000 to 500,000 distinct CDR3 sequences, with 20% to 25% observed a single time. Source material: PBMCs or a T cell subset sorted from them (not recorded which). These receptors all stem from an adult woman who had mild COVID-19 (a few samples of this study predate the infection). Cell type and time point are not known. Each CDR3 is given with its conserved first and last residue. Each record gives: clone size, V gene, D gene, J gene, CDR3 DNA, CDR3 protein. The D gene is left open where the match is weak. Some rows have no size entry. The others give once, few or many, or a class for an expanded clone.

abundance: .; v_gene: TRBV7-8; d_gene: .; j_gene: TRBJ2-3; CDR3nt: TGTGCCAGCAGCTTAGGTGCAGGGGCGACCACAGATACGCAGTATTTT; CDR3aa: CASSLGAGATTDTQYF
abundance: few; v_gene: TRBV15; d_gene: TRBD2; j_gene: TRBJ2-1; CDR3nt: TGTGCCACCAGCAGAGATGGACTAGCGGGGTACAATGAGCAGTTCTTC; CDR3aa: CATSRDGLAGYNEQFF
abundance: .; v_gene: TRBV5-5; d_gene: .; j_gene: TRBJ2-7; CDR3nt: TGTGCCAGCAGTTGGACAGTTACCTACGAGCAGTACTTC; CDR3aa: CASSWTVTYEQYF
abundance: many; v_gene: TRBV5-1; d_gene: TRBD2; j_gene: TRBJ2-3; CDR3nt: TGCGCCAGCAGCTTGGAGGAGCGGGGGAGGGGAGATACGCAGTATTTT; CDR3aa: CASSLEERGRGDTQYF
abundance: many; v_gene: TRBV14; d_gene: .; j_gene: TRBJ2-4; CDR3nt: TGTGCCAGCAGCCCCGACAACAGTCGTCAGTACTTC; CDR3aa: CASSPDNSRQYF
abundance: many; v_gene: TRBV9; d_gene: TRBD2; j_gene: TRBJ2-1; CDR3nt: TGTGCCAGCAGCACTTTATCTCACGGGGGGAAGAATGAGCAGTTCTTC; CDR3aa: CASSTLSHGGKNEQFF
abundance: .; v_gene: TRBV4-2; d_gene: TRBD1; j_gene: TRBJ1-4; CDR3nt: TGTGCCAGCAGCCAAGGTCGGGGGACAGGGGACGAAAAACTGTTTTTT; CDR3aa: CASSQGRGTGDEKLFF
abundance: .; v_gene: TRBV20-1; d_gene: .; j_gene: TRBJ1-5; CDR3nt: TGCAGTGCCAGAAAGGACATGAATCAGCCCCAGCATTTT; CDR3aa: CSARKDMNQPQHF
abundance: few; v_gene: TRBV6-5; d_gene: TRBD1; j_gene: TRBJ1-5; CDR3nt: TGTGCCAGCAGCCAGACAGGGAGTAATCAGCCCCAGCATTTT; CDR3aa: CASSQTGSNQPQHF
abundance: few; v_gene: TRBV5-6; d_gene: .; j_gene: TRBJ2-5; CDR3nt: TGTGCCAGCAGCTTCGGGGAAATAGAGGCCCAGGAGACCCAGTACTTC; CDR3aa: CASSFGEIEAQETQYF
abundance: once; v_gene: TRBV2; d_gene: TRBD1; j_gene: TRBJ2-7; CDR3nt: TGTGCCAGCAGCCGGACAGGGTTTTCCTACGAGCAGTACTTC; CDR3aa: CASSRTGFSYEQYF
abundance: .; v_gene: TRBV27; d_gene: TRBD2; j_gene: TRBJ2-2; CDR3nt: TGTGCCAGCAGTTTATACAGCGGGAGAGTGAGCACCGGGGAGCTGTTTTTT; CDR3aa: CASSLYSGRVSTGELFF
abundance: .; v_gene: TRBV9; d_gene: .; j_gene: TRBJ2-2; CDR3nt: TGTGCCAGCACTCCTGTCGGGAAGAACACCGGGGAGCTGTTTTTT; CDR3aa: CASTPVGKNTGELFF
abundance: few; v_gene: TRBV7-6; d_gene: .; j_gene: TRBJ1-1; CDR3nt: .; CDR3aa: CASSLKFGSGAGNTEAFF
abundance: few; v_gene: TRBV12-3/TRBV12-4; d_gene: .; j_gene: TRBJ2-7; CDR3nt: TGTGCCAGCAGTTTTCAGGGTGTGGACGAGCAGTACTTC; CDR3aa: CASSFQGVDEQYF
abundance: .; v_gene: TRBV7-2; d_gene: TRBD2; j_gene: TRBJ2-3; CDR3nt: TGTGCCAGCAGCTTAGAAGCGGGAGCGTCCACAGATACGCAGTATTTT; CDR3aa: CASSLEAGASTDTQYF
abundance: few; v_gene: TRBV5-1; d_gene: TRBD1; j_gene: TRBJ2-2; CDR3nt: TGCGCCAGCAGGACGGGACAGGGACGCAACACCGGGGAGCTGTTTTTT; CDR3aa: CASRTGQGRNTGELFF
abundance: .; v_gene: TRBV27; d_gene: .; j_gene: TRBJ2-5; CDR3nt: TGTGCCAGCAGTTTATGGGCACTAGAGACCCAGTACTTC; CDR3aa: CASSLWALETQYF
abundance: .; v_gene: TRBV7-2; d_gene: TRBD1; j_gene: TRBJ1-4; CDR3nt: TGTGCCAGCAGCACACCGGGACAGCGAAATGAAAAACTGTTTTTT; CDR3aa: CASSTPGQRNEKLFF
abundance: many; v_gene: TRBV4-1; d_gene: .; j_gene: TRBJ2-7; CDR3nt: TGCGCCAGCAGCGCCATTTGGCGGGGATCCTACGAGCAGTACTTC; CDR3aa: CASSAIWRGSYEQYF
abundance: few; v_gene: TRBV4-1; d_gene: .; j_gene: TRBJ1-2; CDR3nt: TGCGCCGGCGGGGGGGCTGGTGGCTACACCTTC; CDR3aa: CAGGGAGGYTF
abundance: .; v_gene: TRBV28; d_gene: .; j_gene: TRBJ2-7; CDR3nt: TGTGCCAGCACCCCTCGTTGGGGGGTCTCCTACGAGCAGTACTTC; CDR3aa: CASTPRWGVSYEQYF
abundance: .; v_gene: TRBV9; d_gene: .; j_gene: TRBJ1-2; CDR3nt: TGTTCCAGCAGCGTAGGGTCAGGGGATGGCTACACCTTC; CDR3aa: CSSSVGSGDGYTF
abundance: .; v_gene: TRBV7-9; d_gene: TRBD1; j_gene: TRBJ2-5; CDR3nt: TGTGCCTGCGAAAGGACCGGGACAGGGCAAGAGACCCAGTACTTC; CDR3aa: CACERTGTGQETQYF
abundance: .; v_gene: TRBV13; d_gene: TRBD1; j_gene: TRBJ1-1; CDR3nt: TGTGCCAGCAGCTCTACAGGGGAGGGGAACACTGAAGCTTTCTTT; CDR3aa: CASSSTGEGNTEAFF
abundance: few; v_gene: TRBV6-5; d_gene: .; j_gene: TRBJ1-2; CDR3nt: TGTGCCAGCAGTAAACTGGACAGTTTCCTTAGAGGCTACACCTTC; CDR3aa: CASSKLDSFLRGYTF
abundance: few; v_gene: TRBV5-1; d_gene: TRBD1; j_gene: TRBJ1-1; CDR3nt: TGCGCCAGCAGTCTTACGACAGGGGGGACCACTGAAGCTTTCTTT; CDR3aa: CASSLTTGGTTEAFF
abundance: .; v_gene: TRBV7-9; d_gene: .; j_gene: TRBJ2-7; CDR3nt: TGTGCCAGCAGCTCTCGCCGGGTGTACGAGCAGTACTTC; CDR3aa: CASSSRRVYEQYF
abundance: .; v_gene: TRBV30; d_gene: .; j_gene: TRBJ2-2; CDR3nt: TGTGCCGGGGGCTGGGCTAGCGGAGCGAACACCGGGGAGCTGTTTTTT; CDR3aa: CAGGWASGANTGELFF
abundance: few; v_gene: TRBV9; d_gene: .; j_gene: TRBJ2-2; CDR3nt: TGTGCCAGCAGCGTAGTTTTCCCGGGGGAGCTGTTTTTT; CDR3aa: CASSVVFPGELFF
abundance: few; v_gene: TRBV7-9; d_gene: TRBD1; j_gene: TRBJ1-2; CDR3nt: TGTGCCAGCAGCCCACGGGGACAGGGCAGCTATGGCTACACCTTC; CDR3aa: CASSPRGQGSYGYTF
abundance: many; v_gene: TRBV5-4; d_gene: TRBD1; j_gene: TRBJ2-7; CDR3nt: TGTGCCAGCAGTTCCGGGACAGGGGACGAGCAGTACTTC; CDR3aa: CASSSGTGDEQYF
abundance: .; v_gene: TRBV6-1; d_gene: TRBD1; j_gene: TRBJ1-5; CDR3nt: TGTGCCAGCAGTGAGACAGGGATTTATAGCAATCAGCCCCAGCATTTT; CDR3aa: CASSETGIYSNQPQHF
abundance: .; v_gene: TRBV19; d_gene: TRBD1; j_gene: TRBJ1-4; CDR3nt: TGTGCCAGTAGGCACCCCGGGACAGGGCGCGAAAAACTGTTTTTT; CDR3aa: CASRHPGTGREKLFF
abundance: .; v_gene: TRBV20-1; d_gene: TRBD2; j_gene: TRBJ2-7; CDR3nt: TGCAGTGCTATCGGACTAGCGGGGGCGAAATACGAGCAGTACTTC; CDR3aa: CSAIGLAGAKYEQYF